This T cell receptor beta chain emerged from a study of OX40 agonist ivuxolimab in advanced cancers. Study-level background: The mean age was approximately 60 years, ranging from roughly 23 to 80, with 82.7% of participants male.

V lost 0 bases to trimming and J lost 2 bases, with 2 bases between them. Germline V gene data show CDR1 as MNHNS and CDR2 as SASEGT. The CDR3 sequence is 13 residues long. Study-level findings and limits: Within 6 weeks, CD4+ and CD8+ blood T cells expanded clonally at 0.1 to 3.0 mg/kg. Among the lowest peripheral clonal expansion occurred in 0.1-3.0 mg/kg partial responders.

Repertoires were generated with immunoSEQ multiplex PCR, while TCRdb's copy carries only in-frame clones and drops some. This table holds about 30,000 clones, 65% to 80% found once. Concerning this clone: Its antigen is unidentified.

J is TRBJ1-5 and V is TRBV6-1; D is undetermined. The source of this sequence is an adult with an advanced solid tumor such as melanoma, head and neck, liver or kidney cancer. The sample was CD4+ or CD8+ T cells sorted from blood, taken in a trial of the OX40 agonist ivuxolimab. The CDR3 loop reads CASSEARNQPQHF. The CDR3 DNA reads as TGTGCCAGCAGTGAAGCGCGCAATCAGCCCCAGCATTTT.